These 4 T cell receptor beta chains originate from one sample sequenced in a study of cytomegalovirus exposure and HLA in healthy donors. Vbeta (60) and Jbeta (13) primers were used in the PCR. Clones were read by immunoSEQ multiplex PCR, and TCRdb kept only the in-frame ones, dropping some. The sample includes approximately 150,000 clones, around three quarters of them seen just once. Sequenced material: PBMCs. These receptors were taken from a male donor in good health and CMV-seronegative.

This chain uses TRBV28 with TRBJ2-3; TRBD1 matches 8 bases. Unmatched junction bases numbered 7, after V lost 3 bases and J lost 2 bases. The CDR3 runs to 16 residues. CDR1 is MDHEN and CDR2 is SYDVKM in the germline V gene. In DNA form, the CDR3 reads TGTGCCAGCAGTTTCGAAACAGGGGGGAACACAGATACGCAGTATTTT. As protein: CASSFETGGNTDTQYF.

The genes are TRBV27 and TRBJ1-2; no firm D call. Trimming cost V 4 bases and J 4 bases, with 22 bases left between them. The CDR3 is made up of 17 amino acids. The germline V gene encodes CDR1 MNHEY and CDR2 SMNVEV (reference sequence). The CDR3 bases are TGTGCCAGCAGTTCCACCGCCAACCCGAGGGTTTTCTATGGCTACACCTTC. Amino acids: CASSSTANPRVFYGYTF.

DNA for the CDR3: TGTGCCAGCGTGGCAGGGACAAGGGACACCATATATTTT. Translated, it gives CASVAGTRDTIYF. This rearrangement joins TRBV7-9 to TRBJ1-3, with a possible D match to TRBD1 (6 bases). Germline V lookup: CDR1 SEHNR, CDR2 FQNEAQ (reference sequence). V was cut by 8 bases and J by 8 bases, with 16 bases left in between. The CDR3 is 13 residues long.

This clone was detected only a few times. The rearrangement links TRBV5-1 to TRBJ2-1; a possible D gene is TRBD2 (5 bases). V gave up 0 bases and J gave up 6 bases, with 16 bases separating them. Germline loops: CDR1 SGHRS, CDR2 YFSETQ. The CDR3 contains 16 residues. The CDR3 DNA is TGCGCCAGCAGCTTGGTGGCTCTAGCTGGTCTCAATGAGCAGTTCTTC. Its translation is CASSLVALAGLNEQFF.